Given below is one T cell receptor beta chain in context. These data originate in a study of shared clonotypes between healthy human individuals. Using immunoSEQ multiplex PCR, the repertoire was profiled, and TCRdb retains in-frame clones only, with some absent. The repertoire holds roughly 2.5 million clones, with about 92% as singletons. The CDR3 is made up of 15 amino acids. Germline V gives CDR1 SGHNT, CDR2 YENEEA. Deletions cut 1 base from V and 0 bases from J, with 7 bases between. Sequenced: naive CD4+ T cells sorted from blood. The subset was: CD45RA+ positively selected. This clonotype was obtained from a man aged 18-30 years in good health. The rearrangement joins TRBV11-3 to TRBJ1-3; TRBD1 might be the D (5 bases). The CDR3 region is CASSLGGASGNTIYF. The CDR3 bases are TGTGCCAGCAGCTTAGGAGGGGCCTCTGGAAACACCATATATTTT. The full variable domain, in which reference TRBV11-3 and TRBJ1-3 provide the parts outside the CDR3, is EAGVVQSPRYKIIEKKQPVAFWCNPISGHNTLYWYLQNLGQGPELLIRYENEEAVDDSQLPKDRFSAERLKGVDSTLKIQPAELGDSAVYLCASSLGGASGNTIYFGEGSWLTVV.